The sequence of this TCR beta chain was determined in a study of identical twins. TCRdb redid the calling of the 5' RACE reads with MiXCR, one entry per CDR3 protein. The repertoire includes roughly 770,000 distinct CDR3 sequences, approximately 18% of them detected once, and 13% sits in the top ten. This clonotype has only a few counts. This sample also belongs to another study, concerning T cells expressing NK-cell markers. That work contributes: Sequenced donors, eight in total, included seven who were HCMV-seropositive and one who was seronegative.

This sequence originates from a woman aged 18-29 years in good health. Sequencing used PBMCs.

CDR3 coding DNA: TGTGCCAGCTCACCCTATGGACAAGACAATGAGCAGTTCTTC. Its protein is CASSPYGQDNEQFF. The chain combines TRBV18 with TRBJ2-1, with D perhaps matching TRBD1 (5 bases). From germline, CDR1 is KGHSH and CDR2 LQKENI. The CDR3 has 14 residues. V was cut by 3 bases and J by 5 bases, with 11 bases left in between.